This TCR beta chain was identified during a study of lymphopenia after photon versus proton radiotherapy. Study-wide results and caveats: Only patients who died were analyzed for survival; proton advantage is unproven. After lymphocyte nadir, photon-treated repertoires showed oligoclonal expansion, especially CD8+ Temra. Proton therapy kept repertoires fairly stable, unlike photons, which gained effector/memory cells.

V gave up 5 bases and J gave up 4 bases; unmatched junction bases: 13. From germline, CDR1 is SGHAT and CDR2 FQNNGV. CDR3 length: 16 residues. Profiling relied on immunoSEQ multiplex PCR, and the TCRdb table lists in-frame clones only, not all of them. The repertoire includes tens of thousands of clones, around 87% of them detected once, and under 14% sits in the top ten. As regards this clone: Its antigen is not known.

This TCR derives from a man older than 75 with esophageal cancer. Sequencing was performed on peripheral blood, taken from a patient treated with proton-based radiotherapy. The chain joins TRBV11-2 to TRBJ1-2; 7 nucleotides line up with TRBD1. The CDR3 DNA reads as TGTGCCAGCAGCGCCAGCCTAACAGGGGCGATCTATGGCTACACCTTC. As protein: CASSASLTGAIYGYTF.